The 14 T cell receptor beta chains below come from one sample, sequenced in a study of blood T cell repertoires in COVID-19. Sequencing was performed with immunoSEQ multiplex PCR; in TCRdb, only in-frame clones are kept and a portion is missing. The table shows roughly 220,000 clones, with around 80% occurring only once. Sequenced input: peripheral blood. These receptors were collected from a man younger than 40 with active or convalescent COVID-19.

Only one count was recorded for this clone. This chain connects TRBV19 to TRBJ2-1; 9 bases align to TRBD1. CDR1 is LNHDA, CDR2 SQIVND, per germline (reference sequence). The CDR3 contains 17 residues. With V trimmed by 3 bases and J by 7 bases, 13 bases remained unmatched. DNA for the CDR3: TGTGCCAGTAGTATCGTTTTGGACAGGGGAATAAAAAATGAGCAGTTCTTC. Its protein is CASSIVLDRGIKNEQFF.

The chain joins TRBV4-1 to TRBJ1-1; possible D gene TRBD1, 5 bases. Deletions cut 3 bases from V and 0 bases from J, with 11 bases between. The germline gives CDR1 MGHRA, CDR2 YSYEKL. The length of the CDR3 is 15 residues. CDR3 loop: CASSQGGGMNTEAFF. CDR3 coding DNA: TGCGCCAGCAGCCAGGGGGGAGGGATGAACACTGAAGCTTTCTTT.

The chain is built from TRBV6-5 and TRBJ2-1; D gene ambiguous. V lost 4 bases and J lost 6, with 16 bases in between. The germline V gene has CDR1 MNHEY and CDR2 SVGAGI. This CDR3 region has 15 residues. This CDR3 reads CASSSRPTNTNEQFF. CDR3 nucleotide sequence: TGTGCCAGCAGTTCTAGACCCACAAATACCAATGAGCAGTTCTTC.

The gene calls are TRBV3-1 (or the pseudogene TRBV3-2) and TRBJ2-4; TRBD2 might be the D (5 bases). Germline lookup yields CDR1 LGHDT and CDR2 YNNKEL (reference sequence). V was cut by 1 base and J by 7 bases, with 11 bases left in between. The CDR3 is 14 residues long. This chain's CDR3 is CASSQVPGVNIQYF. CDR3 nucleotides: TGTGCCAGCAGCCAAGTTCCCGGGGTCAACATTCAGTACTTC.

This chain links TRBV24-1 with TRBJ2-3, with D possibly TRBD2 on 5 matching bases. CDR1 and CDR2 (germline): KGHDR, SFDVKD. V was trimmed by 8 bases and J by 5 bases, leaving 13 bases between them. This CDR3 has 13 amino acids. The CDR3 is CATKPGTEDTQYF. CDR3 DNA sequence: TGTGCCACCAAGCCGGGAACCGAAGATACGCAGTATTTT.

This chain uses TRBV5-1 with TRBJ2-1, with 8 bases lining up with TRBD1. Trimming cost V 4 bases and J 2 bases; bases outside gene matches: 5. Germline V gives CDR1 SGHRS, CDR2 YFSETQ. The CDR3 length is 15 residues. The CDR3 is CASSGTGAAYNEQFF. The DNA for the CDR3 is TGCGCCAGCAGCGGGACAGGTGCTGCCTACAATGAGCAGTTCTTC.

The rearrangement links TRBV27 to TRBJ2-7, with D possibly TRBD2 on 5 matching bases. Trimming removed 2 bases at V and 3 bases at J, with 11 bases between. This CDR3 contains 14 residues. Germline CDR1 and CDR2: MNHEY and SMNVEV (reference sequence). CDR3 in DNA: TGTGCCAGCAGTTTAGACGGGGTAGGCTACGAGCAGTACTTC. Protein: CASSLDGVGYEQYF.

The chain links TRBV3-1 (or the pseudogene TRBV3-2) to TRBJ1-2; D gene ambiguous. Germline CDR1 and CDR2: LGHDT and YNNKEL (reference sequence). The V end was cut by 0 bases, the J end by 4 bases, with 12 bases between. The CDR3 sequence is 15 residues long. The CDR3 sequence: CASSQDNLPGYGYTF. The CDR3 DNA is TGTGCCAGCAGCCAAGACAACCTTCCGGGCTATGGCTACACCTTC.

The V and J genes are TRBV19 and TRBJ2-1, with TRBD2 matching 9 bases. CDR3 size: 14 residues. The V gene's germline CDR1 is LNHDA and CDR2 SQIVND (reference sequence). Trimming took 9 bases from V and 3 from J; bases not matched to a gene: 6. The CDR3 nucleotides are TGTGCCAGCAGACCTAGCGGGATCTACAATGAGCAGTTCTTC. Translated, it gives CASRPSGIYNEQFF.

This chain connects TRBV28 to TRBJ1-2; no firm D call. The germline V and J ends were trimmed by 5 bases and 13 bases, with 23 bases remaining between them. This CDR3 is 14 amino acids long. Germline-derived CDR1 and CDR2 are MDHEN and SYDVKM. CDR3 DNA sequence: TGTGCCAGCAGTGCCCCCCGCAGGTTCCCTTCTCTCACCTTC. Protein sequence: CASSAPRRFPSLTF.

As to this clone: The sample holds other DNA sequences that translate to the same CDR3. The V gene is TRBV5-1, the J gene TRBJ2-7, with D hard to call. CDR1 and CDR2 from the germline V gene are SGHRS and YFSETQ. Trimming shortened V by 0 bases and J by 4 bases, and 8 bases separated the two germline ends. CDR3 length: 13 residues. The CDR3 sequence is CASSLAREYEQYF. The DNA of the CDR3 is TGCGCCAGCAGCTTGGCGCGCGAGTACGAGCAGTACTTC. Filled out from reference TRBV5-1 and TRBJ2-7, the complete variable domain reads KAGVTQTPRYLIKTRGQQVTLSCSPISGHRSVSWYQQTPGQGLQFLFEYFSETQRNKGNFPGRFSGRQFSNSRSEMNVSTLELGDSALYLCASSLAREYEQYFGPGTRLTVT.

The chain uses TRBV5-1 and TRBJ2-7; 9 nucleotides agree with TRBD1. CDR1 SGHRS and CDR2 YFSETQ come from the germline V gene. J gave up 2 bases and V 4 bases, and 4 bases lay outside the gene matches. CDR3 length: 14 amino acids. CDR3 nucleotide sequence: TGCGCCAGCAGCCCCGGGACAGGGACCTACGAGCAGTACTTC. As protein: CASSPGTGTYEQYF.

The chain employs TRBV7-8 and TRBJ2-1; TRBD2 matches at 10 bases. This CDR3 spans 16 amino acids. V lost 7 bases to trimming and J lost 3 bases; unmatched junction nucleotides: 9. Germline lookup yields CDR1 SGHVS and CDR2 FQNEAQ. CDR3 protein: CASMEREGGGYNEQFF. CDR3 bases: TGTGCCAGCATGGAGCGGGAGGGGGGCGGCTACAATGAGCAGTTCTTC.

The chain is built from TRBV5-3 and TRBJ2-2, with 8 bases identical to TRBD2. TRBV5-3 is filed as an ORF, its function uncertain. With V trimmed by 6 bases and J by 6 bases, 16 bases remained unmatched. CDR3 length equals 17 residues. The CDR3 protein is CARIPAGGPRGPGELFF. The CDR3 DNA reads as TGTGCCAGAATCCCCGCGGGGGGCCCCAGGGGTCCCGGGGAGCTGTTTTTT.